This T cell receptor (beta chain) emerged from a study of blood T cell repertoires in COVID-19. Germline assignment: CDR1 SEHNR and CDR2 FQNEAQ (reference sequence). The CDR3 consists of 15 residues. V lost 5 bases and J lost 7; bases outside the gene matches: 8. Clones were sequenced by immunoSEQ multiplex PCR, and TCRdb holds only the in-frame ones, with some missing. The repertoire holds roughly 120,000 clones, with roughly 86% as singletons. The rearrangement uses TRBV7-9 and TRBJ1-4; 9 bases are a match to TRBD1. The clonotype was recovered from a man aged 40-50 years with acute or convalescent COVID-19. Sequencing was done on a sample of peripheral blood. This CDR3 reads CASSADRGLIEKLFF. DNA for the CDR3: TGTGCCAGCAGCGCCGACAGGGGGTTGATTGAAAAACTGTTTTTT.